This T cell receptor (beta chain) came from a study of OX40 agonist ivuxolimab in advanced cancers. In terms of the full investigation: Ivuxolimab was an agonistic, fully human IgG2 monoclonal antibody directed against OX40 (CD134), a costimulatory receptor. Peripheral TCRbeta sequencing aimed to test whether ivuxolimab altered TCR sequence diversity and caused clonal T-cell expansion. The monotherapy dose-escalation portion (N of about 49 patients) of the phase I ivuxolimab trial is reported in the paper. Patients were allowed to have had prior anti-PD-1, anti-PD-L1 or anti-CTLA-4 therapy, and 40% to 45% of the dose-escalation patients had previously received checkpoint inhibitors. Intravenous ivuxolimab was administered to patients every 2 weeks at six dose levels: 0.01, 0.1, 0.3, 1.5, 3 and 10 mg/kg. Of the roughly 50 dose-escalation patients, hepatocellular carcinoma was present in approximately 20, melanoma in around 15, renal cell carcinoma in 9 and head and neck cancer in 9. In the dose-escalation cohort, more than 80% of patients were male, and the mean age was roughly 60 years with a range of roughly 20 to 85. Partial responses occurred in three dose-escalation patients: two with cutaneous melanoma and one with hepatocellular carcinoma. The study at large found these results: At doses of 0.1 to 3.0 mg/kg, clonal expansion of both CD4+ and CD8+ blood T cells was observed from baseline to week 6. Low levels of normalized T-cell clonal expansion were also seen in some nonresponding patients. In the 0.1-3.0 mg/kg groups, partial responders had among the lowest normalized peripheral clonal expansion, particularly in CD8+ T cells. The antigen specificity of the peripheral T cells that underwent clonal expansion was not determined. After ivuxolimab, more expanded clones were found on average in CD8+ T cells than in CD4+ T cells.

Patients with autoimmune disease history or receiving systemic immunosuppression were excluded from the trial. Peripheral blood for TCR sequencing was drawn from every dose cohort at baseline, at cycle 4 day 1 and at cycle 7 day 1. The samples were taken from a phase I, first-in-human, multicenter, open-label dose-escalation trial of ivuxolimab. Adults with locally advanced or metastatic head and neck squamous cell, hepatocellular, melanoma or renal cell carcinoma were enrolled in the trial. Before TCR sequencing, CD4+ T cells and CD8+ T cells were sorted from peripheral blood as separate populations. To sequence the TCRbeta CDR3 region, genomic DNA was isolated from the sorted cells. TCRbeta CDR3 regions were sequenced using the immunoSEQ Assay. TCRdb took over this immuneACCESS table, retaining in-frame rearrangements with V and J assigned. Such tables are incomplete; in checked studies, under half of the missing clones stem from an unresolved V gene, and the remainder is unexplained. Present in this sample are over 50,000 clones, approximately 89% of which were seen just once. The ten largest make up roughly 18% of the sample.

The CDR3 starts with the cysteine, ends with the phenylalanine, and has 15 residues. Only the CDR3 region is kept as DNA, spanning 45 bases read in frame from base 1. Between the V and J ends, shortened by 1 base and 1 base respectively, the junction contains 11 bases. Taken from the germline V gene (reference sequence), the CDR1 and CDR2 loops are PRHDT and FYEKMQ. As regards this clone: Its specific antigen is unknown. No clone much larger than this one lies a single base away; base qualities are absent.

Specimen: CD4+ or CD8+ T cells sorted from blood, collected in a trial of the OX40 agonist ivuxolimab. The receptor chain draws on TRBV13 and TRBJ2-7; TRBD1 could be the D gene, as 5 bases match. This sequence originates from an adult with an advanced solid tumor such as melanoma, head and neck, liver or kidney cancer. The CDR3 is CASSLEQGSSYEQYF. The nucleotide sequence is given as TGTGCCAGCAGCTTAGAGCAGGGTTCTTCCTACGAGCAGTACTTC.